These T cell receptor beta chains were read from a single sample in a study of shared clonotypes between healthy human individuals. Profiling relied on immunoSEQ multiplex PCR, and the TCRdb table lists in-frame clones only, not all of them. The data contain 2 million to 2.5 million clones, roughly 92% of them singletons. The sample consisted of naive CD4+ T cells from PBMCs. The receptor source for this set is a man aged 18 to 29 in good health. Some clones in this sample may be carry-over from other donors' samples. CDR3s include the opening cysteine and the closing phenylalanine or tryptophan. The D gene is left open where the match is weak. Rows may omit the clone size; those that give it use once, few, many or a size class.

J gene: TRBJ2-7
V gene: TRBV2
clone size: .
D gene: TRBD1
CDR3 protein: CASRRRQGRYEQYF

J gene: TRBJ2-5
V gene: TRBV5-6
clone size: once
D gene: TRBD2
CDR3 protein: CASSKTSGAQETQYF

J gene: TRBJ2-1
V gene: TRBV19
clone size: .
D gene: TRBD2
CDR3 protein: CARSLTSAVYNEQFF

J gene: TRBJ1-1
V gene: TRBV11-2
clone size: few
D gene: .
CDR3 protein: CASSWGRGVSAFF

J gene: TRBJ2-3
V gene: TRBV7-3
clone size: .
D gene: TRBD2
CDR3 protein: CASSLGRESTDTQYF

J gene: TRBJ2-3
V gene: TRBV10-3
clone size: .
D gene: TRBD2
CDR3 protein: CAIGTSGRGTDTQYF

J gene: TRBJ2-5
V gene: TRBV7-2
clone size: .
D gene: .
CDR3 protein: CASSSLGETQYF

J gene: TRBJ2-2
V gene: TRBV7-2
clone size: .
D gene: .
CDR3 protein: CASSLFRPANTGELFF

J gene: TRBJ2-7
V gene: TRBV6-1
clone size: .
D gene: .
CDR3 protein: CASRRGGGVYEQYF

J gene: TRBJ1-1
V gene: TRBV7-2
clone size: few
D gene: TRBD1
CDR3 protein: CASSRQGNTEAFF

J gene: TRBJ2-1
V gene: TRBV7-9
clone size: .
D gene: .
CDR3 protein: CAGLAYNEQFF

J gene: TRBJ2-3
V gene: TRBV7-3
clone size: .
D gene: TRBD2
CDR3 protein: CASSLEAGPSTDTQYF

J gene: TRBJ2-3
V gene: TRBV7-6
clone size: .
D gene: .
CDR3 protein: CASTRFTASTDTQYF

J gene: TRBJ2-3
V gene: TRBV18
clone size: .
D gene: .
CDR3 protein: CASSTYDTQYF

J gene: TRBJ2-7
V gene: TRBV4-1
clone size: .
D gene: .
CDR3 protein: CASSREGTLSSYEQYF

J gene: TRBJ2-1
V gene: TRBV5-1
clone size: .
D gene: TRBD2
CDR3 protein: CASSIGTSGATYNEQFF

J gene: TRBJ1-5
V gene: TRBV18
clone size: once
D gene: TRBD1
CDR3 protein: CASSPPGTGYNQPQHF

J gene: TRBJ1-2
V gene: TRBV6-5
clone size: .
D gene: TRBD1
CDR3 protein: CASSYSTGPDGYTF

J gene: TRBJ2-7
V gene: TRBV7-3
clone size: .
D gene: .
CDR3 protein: CASSLGAAQDEQYF

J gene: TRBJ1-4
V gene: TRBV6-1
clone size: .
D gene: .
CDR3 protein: CASSELGAGEKLFF

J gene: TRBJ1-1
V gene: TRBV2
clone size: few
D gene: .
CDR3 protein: CASRFGRGTEAFF

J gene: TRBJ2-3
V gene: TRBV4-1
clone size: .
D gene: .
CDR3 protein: CASSQGGPTDTQYF

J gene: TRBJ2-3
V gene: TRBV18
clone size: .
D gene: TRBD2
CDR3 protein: CASSPLAGGPEDTQYF

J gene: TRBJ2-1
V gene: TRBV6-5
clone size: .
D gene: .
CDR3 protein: CASTWRRGGEQFF

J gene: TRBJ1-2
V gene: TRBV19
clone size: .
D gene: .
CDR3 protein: CASRTSPFGSSLIYGYTF

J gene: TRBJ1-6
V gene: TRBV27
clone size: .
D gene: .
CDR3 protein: CASSLGAGNSPLHF

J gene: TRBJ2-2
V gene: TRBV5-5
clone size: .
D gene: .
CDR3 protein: CASSLGQPNTGELFF

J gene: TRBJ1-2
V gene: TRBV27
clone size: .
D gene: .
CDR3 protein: CASSPSTLEGYTF